This T cell receptor (beta chain) was identified in a study of blood T cell repertoires in COVID-19. Repertoires were generated with immunoSEQ multiplex PCR, while TCRdb's copy carries only in-frame clones and drops some. Of roughly 200,000 clones in the sample, roughly 89% were seen once. Everyone who took part was roughly 18 to 100 years old, and they came from fewer than 25 US areas. The sequenced material came from PBMCs or T cells enriched from blood (not recorded which). This TCR was recovered from a woman aged 40 to 50 with acute COVID-19.

The CDR3 reads CASSELASGNYEQYF. CDR3 DNA: TGTGCCAGCAGTGAATTGGCTAGCGGGAACTACGAGCAGTACTTC. The chain uses TRBV25-1 and TRBJ2-7; 9 nucleotides match TRBD2. The germline CDR1 and CDR2 sequences are MGHDK and SYGVNS. J lost 3 bases, V lost 1 base, and 4 bases had no gene match. This CDR3 spans 15 amino acids.